This T cell receptor (beta chain) was identified in a study of regulatory T cells in long-lasting Graves disease. Sample time point: persistent/refractory GD, antithyroid drugs over 5 years with positive TRAb. PBMC-extracted RNA yielded the TCR library. Xi'an, China, was home to the endocrinology department that provided patients. Around 9.9 milliliters of peripheral blood went into EDTA tubes. In its sample, this clonotype was seen many times. Its target is unknown. Germline CDR1 and CDR2: MNHEY and SVGAGI. CDR3 length: 14 residues. Trimming took 0 bases from V and 3 from J, leaving 8 bases between them. CDR3-region Arm-PCR and iRepertoire HTBI primers produced the TCR beta libraries. TCRdb reprocessed the multiplex PCR reads with MiXCR, giving one entry per CDR3 protein. The data show some 420,000 distinct CDR3 sequences, with about 22% seen just once and 10% to 15% held by the top ten. Overall study results and limits: The study found TRBV28, TRBJ1-2 and TRBJ2-5 favored in persistent disease. Few sampled subjects may have lowered accuracy.

The clonotype was recovered from a female donor with Graves disease. The chain joins TRBV6-5 to TRBJ1-2, with D possibly matching TRBD1 (5 bases). Source: peripheral blood mononuclear cells (PBMCs), taken when the disease was refractory, from a patient treated with antithyroid drugs. The CDR3 spells CASSYSRGDYGYTF. The CDR3 DNA follows: TGTGCCAGCAGTTACTCAAGGGGTGACTATGGCTACACCTTC.